Listed below are T cell receptor beta chains from one sample, sequenced in a study of T cell responses to AZD1222 COVID-19 vaccine. Here immunoSEQ multiplex PCR was the method, and the copy in TCRdb shows in-frame clones only, minus some. The sample lists just over 150,000 clones; 85% to 90% were seen once. The sample in question was peripheral blood, obtained 28 days after the second AZD1222 dose. All receptors come from an adult who received the AZD1222 COVID-19 vaccine. Each CDR3 is given with its conserved first and last residue. The order of the fields is V gene, clone size, J gene, D gene, CDR3 DNA, CDR3 protein. The D gene is left open where the match is weak. Expanded clones get a size class; other rows say once, few or many, or leave the size out.

v_gene: TRBV28
abundance: NA
j_gene: TRBJ1-5
d_gene: NA
CDR3nt: TGTGCCAGCAGTTCCCGGGAGGGGGTCAATCAGCCCCAGCATTTT
CDR3aa: CASSSREGVNQPQHF

v_gene: TRBV28
abundance: NA
j_gene: TRBJ2-1
d_gene: NA
CDR3nt: TGTGCCAGCAGTTTATTGTCTAGCCGGTTTTATGAGCAGTTCTTC
CDR3aa: CASSLLSSRFYEQFF

v_gene: TRBV3-1/TRBV3-2
abundance: NA
j_gene: TRBJ1-3
d_gene: NA
CDR3nt: TGTGCCAGCAGCCACAGAAACACCATATATTTT
CDR3aa: CASSHRNTIYF

v_gene: TRBV9
abundance: few
j_gene: TRBJ2-2
d_gene: TRBD2
CDR3nt: TGTGCCAGCAGCGTAGGAGCGGGACCTACCGGGGAGCTGTTTTTT
CDR3aa: CASSVGAGPTGELFF

v_gene: TRBV5-6
abundance: NA
j_gene: TRBJ2-1
d_gene: TRBD1
CDR3nt: TGTGCCAGCAGCCAGGAGGGACAGGGGATCATCAATGAGCAGTTCTTC
CDR3aa: CASSQEGQGIINEQFF

v_gene: TRBV4-2
abundance: NA
j_gene: TRBJ2-2
d_gene: NA
CDR3nt: TGTGCCAGCAGCCATCCTCTAGGGGAGCTGTTTTTT
CDR3aa: CASSHPLGELFF

v_gene: TRBV6-1
abundance: NA
j_gene: TRBJ2-3
d_gene: NA
CDR3nt: TGTGCCAGCAGTGAATATAACGGGGCTAGCACAGATACGCAGTATTTT
CDR3aa: CASSEYNGASTDTQYF

v_gene: TRBV5-1
abundance: NA
j_gene: TRBJ1-1
d_gene: NA
CDR3nt: TGCGCCAGCAGCCCGAGTGGGGGAATGCCAACAGGAACTGAAGCTTTCTTT
CDR3aa: CASSPSGGMPTGTEAFF

v_gene: TRBV2
abundance: NA
j_gene: TRBJ1-5
d_gene: NA
CDR3nt: TGTGCCAGCACTTCAGGTACGCTGAGCAATCAGCCCCAGCATTTT
CDR3aa: CASTSGTLSNQPQHF

v_gene: TRBV7-9
abundance: NA
j_gene: TRBJ1-3
d_gene: TRBD1
CDR3nt: TGTGCCAGCAGCTTGGGGGACAGGCCGGACACCATATATTTT
CDR3aa: CASSLGDRPDTIYF

v_gene: TRBV27
abundance: NA
j_gene: TRBJ2-3
d_gene: TRBD1
CDR3nt: TGTGCCAGCAGTCAACCGGACAGGGGAACAGATACGCAGTATTTT
CDR3aa: CASSQPDRGTDTQYF

v_gene: TRBV7-3
abundance: NA
j_gene: TRBJ2-1
d_gene: TRBD2
CDR3nt: TGTGCCAGCAGCCCCTGGCTAGCGGGGGAGCAGTTCTTC
CDR3aa: CASSPWLAGEQFF

v_gene: TRBV3-1/TRBV3-2
abundance: NA
j_gene: TRBJ2-1
d_gene: NA
CDR3nt: TGTGCCAGCAGCCGCGTTAGCGGAGCCTACAATGAGCAGTTCTTC
CDR3aa: CASSRVSGAYNEQFF

v_gene: TRBV19
abundance: NA
j_gene: TRBJ1-1
d_gene: NA
CDR3nt: TGTGCCAGTAGTATCGTGCGGGGGGCATCAACTGAAGCTTTCTTT
CDR3aa: CASSIVRGASTEAFF

v_gene: TRBV12-3/TRBV12-4
abundance: NA
j_gene: TRBJ2-1
d_gene: NA
CDR3nt: TGTGCCAGCAGCCCCCGACAAGACGATGAGCAGTTCTTC
CDR3aa: CASSPRQDDEQFF

v_gene: TRBV7-7
abundance: NA
j_gene: TRBJ2-1
d_gene: TRBD2
CDR3nt: TGTGCTAGCAGCTTACTTATGGCGGGAGGGCCCTACAATGAGCAGTTCTTC
CDR3aa: CASSLLMAGGPYNEQFF

v_gene: TRBV24-1
abundance: few
j_gene: TRBJ2-2
d_gene: TRBD2
CDR3nt: TGTGCCACCAGTGACCCGACCGTTGTGCTAGCGGGAGCGGGGGAGCTGTTTTTT
CDR3aa: CATSDPTVVLAGAGELFF

v_gene: TRBV5-6
abundance: NA
j_gene: TRBJ1-3
d_gene: NA
CDR3nt: TGTGCCAGCAGCTTGGTGGACAGCCACTCTGGAAACACCATATATTTT
CDR3aa: CASSLVDSHSGNTIYF

v_gene: TRBV21-1
abundance: once
j_gene: TRBJ2-1
d_gene: NA
CDR3nt: TGTGCCAGCAGCAAAGTGGTTTGTGGGCTAGCGGGGCCCAATGAGCAGTTCTTC
CDR3aa: CASSKVVCGLAGPNEQFF

v_gene: TRBV28
abundance: NA
j_gene: TRBJ2-3
d_gene: NA
CDR3nt: TGTGCCAGCGGTGGGGGGCCAACAGATACGCAGTATTTT
CDR3aa: CASGGGPTDTQYF

v_gene: TRBV5-6
abundance: once
j_gene: TRBJ1-6
d_gene: NA
CDR3nt: TGTGCCAGCAGCTTGGGCAGGCTTGTTGTGTCACCCCTCCACTTT
CDR3aa: CASSLGRLVVSPLHF

v_gene: TRBV5-4
abundance: NA
j_gene: TRBJ2-2
d_gene: NA
CDR3nt: TGTGCCAGCAGCTTGGATCCGGGGGCGAGGGGGGAGCTGTTTTTT
CDR3aa: CASSLDPGARGELFF

v_gene: TRBV7-2
abundance: NA
j_gene: TRBJ2-7
d_gene: NA
CDR3nt: TGTGCCAGCAGCGTGACAGGTTTTCCGACCTACGAGCAGTACTTC
CDR3aa: CASSVTGFPTYEQYF

v_gene: TRBV5-1
abundance: once
j_gene: TRBJ2-1
d_gene: NA
CDR3nt: TGCGCCAGCAGCCAGCAGGCGGGGAGCAATGAGCAGTTCTTC
CDR3aa: CASSQQAGSNEQFF

v_gene: TRBV7-2
abundance: NA
j_gene: TRBJ2-3
d_gene: NA
CDR3nt: TGTGCCAGCAGCTTAAACGGCCTCCTAATCACAGATACGCAGTATTTT
CDR3aa: CASSLNGLLITDTQYF

v_gene: TRBV6-1
abundance: NA
j_gene: TRBJ1-1
d_gene: NA
CDR3nt: TGTGCCAGCAGCCTACTGCAACGGACGAACACTGAAGCTTTCTTT
CDR3aa: CASSLLQRTNTEAFF

v_gene: TRBV3-1/TRBV3-2
abundance: once
j_gene: TRBJ2-1
d_gene: NA
CDR3nt: TGTGCCAGCAGCCAGGCTGTTACCAACAATGAGCAGTTCTTC
CDR3aa: CASSQAVTNNEQFF

v_gene: TRBV30
abundance: once
j_gene: TRBJ1-6
d_gene: NA
CDR3nt: TGTGCCTGGACCGAACTTTGGGGGACTTCACCCCTCCACTTT
CDR3aa: CAWTELWGTSPLHF

v_gene: TRBV14
abundance: NA
j_gene: TRBJ2-7
d_gene: TRBD1
CDR3nt: TGTGCCAGCAGCCAAGTCACCCCAGGCAAACAGGGGGCACGAGCCTACGAGCAGTACTTC
CDR3aa: CASSQVTPGKQGARAYEQYF